The 13 T cell receptor beta chains below were found in one sample sequenced in a study of cytomegalovirus exposure and HLA in healthy donors. TCRdb's table, derived via immunoSEQ multiplex PCR, lists solely in-frame clones and lacks some. This table holds around 250,000 clones, around 87% found once. The sequenced sample consisted of PBMCs. The receptor set was obtained from a woman between 18 and 29 years old in good health and CMV-seronegative.

This rearrangement joins TRBV27 to TRBJ2-3; 9 bases are shared with TRBD2. Germline V gene data show CDR1 as MNHEY and CDR2 as SMNVEV (reference sequence). Unmatched junction bases numbered 5, after V lost 5 bases and J lost 2 bases. This CDR3 comprises 15 residues. The CDR3 is CASSSGGGATDTQYF. CDR3 coding DNA: TGTGCCAGCAGTAGCGGCGGGGGGGCCACAGATACGCAGTATTTT.

This clone appeared a single time. The chain is built from TRBV28 and TRBJ2-4; TRBD1 matches 10 bases. This CDR3 region has 14 residues. Germline V gene data show CDR1 as MDHEN and CDR2 as SYDVKM. V gave up 6 bases and J gave up 1 base; unmatched junction bases: 0. The CDR3 reads CASRGQGAKNIQYF. DNA of the CDR3: TGTGCCAGCAGGGGACAGGGGGCCAAAAACATTCAGTACTTC.

The rearrangement uses TRBV5-1 and TRBJ2-1; 10 bases line up with TRBD2. In germline, CDR1 is SGHRS, CDR2 YFSETQ. CDR3 size: 18 residues. V gave up 3 bases and J gave up 2 bases; unmatched junction bases: 11. The CDR3 nucleotides are TGCGCCAGCAGCTCCCGGCCTAGCGGGGGCCTGACCTACAATGAGCAGTTCTTC. Its protein is CASSSRPSGGLTYNEQFF.

The chain has TRBV5-4 and TRBJ2-7; 9 bases fit TRBD1. Germline CDR1 is SGHNT and CDR2 is YYREEE (reference sequence). The V and J ends lost 4 bases and 4 bases, in that order; junction bases with no gene match: 9. This CDR3 has 15 residues. The CDR3 DNA reads TGTGCCAGCAGCGACACACACAGGGGGCGGTACGAGCAGTACTTC. Its protein product is CASSDTHRGRYEQYF.

This sequence joins TRBV27 and TRBJ2-7; the match to TRBD2 covers 9 bases. This CDR3 contains 14 residues. The germline gives CDR1 MNHEY, CDR2 SMNVEV (reference sequence). V lost 6 bases to trimming and J lost 1 base; unmatched junction nucleotides: 4. The CDR3: CASRLAGLSYEQYF. CDR3 in DNA: TGTGCCAGCAGGCTAGCGGGGTTATCCTACGAGCAGTACTTC.

This chain links TRBV5-8 with TRBJ2-2, with TRBD2 identical over 10 bases. From germline, CDR1 is SGHTS and CDR2 YDEGEE. Trimming cost V 2 bases and J 1 base; bases outside gene matches: 11. This CDR3 has 19 residues. Here the CDR3 DNA reads TGTGCCAGCAGCTTTCAGTCTCTAGCGGGGGCCTTGAACACCGGGGAGCTGTTTTTT. Translated, it gives CASSFQSLAGALNTGELFF.

V is TRBV19 and J is TRBJ2-1; D might be TRBD1 (6 bases). Germline V gene data show CDR1 as LNHDA and CDR2 as SQIVND (reference sequence). V was trimmed by 5 bases and J by 7 bases, leaving 15 bases between them. The CDR3 covers 14 residues. The CDR3 loop is CASSQTPQGNEQFF. The CDR3 DNA follows: TGTGCCAGTAGTCAAACGCCACAGGGAAATGAGCAGTTCTTC.

This clone came up a few times. The chain links TRBV5-1 to TRBJ1-6; 8 bases are a match to TRBD1. This CDR3 comprises 14 residues. The germline V gene encodes CDR1 SGHRS and CDR2 YFSETQ. With V trimmed by 5 bases and J by 9 bases, 7 bases remained unmatched. This chain's CDR3 is CASRRTGSGSPLHF. The DNA of the CDR3 is TGCGCCAGCAGGCGGACAGGGTCGGGTTCACCCCTCCACTTT.

The gene calls are TRBV29-1 and TRBJ2-3, with TRBD2 as a possible D gene (6 bases). The CDR3 consists of 17 residues. Trimming took off 3 bases at V and 0 bases at J, with 19 bases between the two ends. CDR1 and CDR2 (germline): SQVTM, ANQGSEA. CDR3 loop: CSVEDYTKEPSTDTQYF. The CDR3 DNA reads as TGCAGCGTTGAGGACTATACTAAGGAACCTAGCACAGATACGCAGTATTTT.

The chain is built from TRBV18 and TRBJ2-1; 9 bases align to TRBD1. V was pared by 4 bases and J by 10 bases, with 11 bases of the junction left unmatched. The germline gives CDR1 KGHSH, CDR2 LQKENI. The CDR3 loop spans 15 amino acids. The CDR3 DNA is TGTGCCAGCTCACTCACAGGGGGCCGGCATGAGGAGCAGTTCTTC. Encoded protein: CASSLTGGRHEEQFF. Variable domain in full (rest from reference TRBV18 and TRBJ2-1): NAGVMQNPRHLVRRRGQEARLRCSPMKGHSHVYWYRQLPEEGLKFMVYLQKENIIDESGMPKERFSAEFPKEGPSILRIQQVVRGDSAAYFCASSLTGGRHEEQFFGPGTRLTVL.

V usage is TRBV5-1 and J usage is TRBJ2-2, with 9 positions matching TRBD2. CDR1 SGHRS and CDR2 YFSETQ come from the germline V gene. The CDR3 is 16 amino acids. J gave up 4 bases and V 4 bases, and 8 bases lay outside the gene matches. Written as DNA, the CDR3 is TGCGCCAGCAGCGGTACTAGCGGGCCCTCCACCGGGGAGCTGTTTTTT. This encodes CASSGTSGPSTGELFF.

The chain has TRBV9 and TRBJ2-3, with 8 bases that match TRBD2. This CDR3 region has 14 residues. V shed 0 bases, J shed 3 bases, and the junction held 0 bases outside the gene matches. From germline, CDR1 is SGDLS and CDR2 YYNGEE. CDR3 bases: TGTGCCAGCAGCGTAGTAGCGGGGACAGATACGCAGTATTTT. Translated, it gives CASSVVAGTDTQYF.

V and J are TRBV4-1 and TRBJ2-7; TRBD1 matches 7 bases. The CDR3 covers 15 residues. V dropped 2 bases and J dropped 6; count of bases not matched to a gene: 10. Germline-derived CDR1 and CDR2 are MGHRA and YSYEKL. CDR3 in DNA: TGCGCCAGCAGCCAACTGACAGGGTTCGGAGGCGAGCAGTACTTC. Translation: CASSQLTGFGGEQYF.